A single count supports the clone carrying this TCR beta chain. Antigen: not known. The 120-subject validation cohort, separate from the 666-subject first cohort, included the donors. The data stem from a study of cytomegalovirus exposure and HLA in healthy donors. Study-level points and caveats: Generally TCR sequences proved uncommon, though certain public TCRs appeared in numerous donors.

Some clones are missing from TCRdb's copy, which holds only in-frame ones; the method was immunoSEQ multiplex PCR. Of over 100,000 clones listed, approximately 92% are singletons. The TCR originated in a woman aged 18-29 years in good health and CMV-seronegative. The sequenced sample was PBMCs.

CDR3 in amino acids: CASSMGHGGNQPQHF. The CDR3 region has the DNA TGTGCCAGCAGCATGGGACACGGGGGGAATCAGCCCCAGCATTTT. The J gene is TRBJ1-5, the V gene TRBV7-9, with D possibly matching TRBD1 (6 bases). Germline V gene sequence: CDR1 SEHNR, CDR2 FQNEAQ (reference sequence). The CDR3 length is 15 residues. V was clipped by 5 bases and J by 4 bases, with 15 bases between them.